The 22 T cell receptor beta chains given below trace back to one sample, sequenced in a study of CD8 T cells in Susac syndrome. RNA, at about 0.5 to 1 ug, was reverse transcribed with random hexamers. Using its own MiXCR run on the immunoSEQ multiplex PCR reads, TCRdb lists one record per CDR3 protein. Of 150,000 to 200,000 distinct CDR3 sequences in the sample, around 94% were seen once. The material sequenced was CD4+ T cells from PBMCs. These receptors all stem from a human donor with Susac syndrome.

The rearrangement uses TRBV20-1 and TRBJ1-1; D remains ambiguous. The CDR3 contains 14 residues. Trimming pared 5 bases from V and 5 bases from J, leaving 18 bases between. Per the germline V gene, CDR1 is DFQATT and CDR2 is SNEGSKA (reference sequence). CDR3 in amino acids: CSALRPVGLTEAFF. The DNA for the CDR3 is TGCAGTGCTCTACGACCGGTCGGTCTAACTGAAGCTTTCTTT.

CDR3 residues: CASSLTGTRYNEQYF. The CDR3 nucleotides read TGTGCCAGCAGTTTAACCGGGACTAGATATAACGAGCAGTACTTC. The chain joins TRBV6-2 or TRBV6-3 to TRBJ2-7, with TRBD2 matching over 8 bases. This CDR3 region has 15 residues. Germline CDR1 reads MNHEY; CDR2 reads SVGEGT. Germline trimming cut 4 bases from V and 5 bases from J; bases unmatched to any gene: 10.

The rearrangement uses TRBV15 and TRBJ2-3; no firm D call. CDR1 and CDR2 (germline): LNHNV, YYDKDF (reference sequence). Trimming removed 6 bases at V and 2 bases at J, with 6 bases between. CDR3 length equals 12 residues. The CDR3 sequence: CATRGNTDTQYF. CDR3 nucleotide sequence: TGTGCCACCAGAGGTAACACAGATACGCAGTATTTT.

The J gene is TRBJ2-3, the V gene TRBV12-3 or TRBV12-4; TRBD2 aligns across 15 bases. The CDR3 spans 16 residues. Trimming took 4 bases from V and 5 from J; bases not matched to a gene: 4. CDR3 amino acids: CASSSRTSGGGDTQYF. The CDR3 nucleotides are TGTGCCAGCAGTTCAAGGACTAGCGGGGGGGGAGATACGCAGTATTTT.

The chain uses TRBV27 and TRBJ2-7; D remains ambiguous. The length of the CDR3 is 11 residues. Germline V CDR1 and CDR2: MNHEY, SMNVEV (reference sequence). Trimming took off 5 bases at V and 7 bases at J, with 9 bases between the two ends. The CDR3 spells CASSPSEEQYF. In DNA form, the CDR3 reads TGTGCCAGCAGTCCCTCCGAAGAGCAGTACTTC.

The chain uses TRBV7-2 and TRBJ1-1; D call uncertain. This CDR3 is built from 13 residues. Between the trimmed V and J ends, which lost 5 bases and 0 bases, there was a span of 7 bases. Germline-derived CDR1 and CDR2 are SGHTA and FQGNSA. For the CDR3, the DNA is TGTGCCAGCAGCCGTACCGTGAACACTGAAGCTTTCTTT. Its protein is CASSRTVNTEAFF.

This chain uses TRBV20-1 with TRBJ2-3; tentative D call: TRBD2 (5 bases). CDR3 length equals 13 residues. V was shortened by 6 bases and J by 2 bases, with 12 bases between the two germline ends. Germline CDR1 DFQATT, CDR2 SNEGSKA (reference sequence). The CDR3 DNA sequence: TGCAGTGCGGACGGACGGGACACAGATACGCAGTATTTT. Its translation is CSADGRDTDTQYF.

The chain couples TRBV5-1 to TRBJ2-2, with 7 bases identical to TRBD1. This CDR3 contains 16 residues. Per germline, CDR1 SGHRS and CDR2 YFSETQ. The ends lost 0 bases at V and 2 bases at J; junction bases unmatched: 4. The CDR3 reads CASSLDRGANTGELFF. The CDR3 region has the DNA TGCGCCAGCAGCTTGGACAGGGGCGCTAACACCGGGGAGCTGTTTTTT.

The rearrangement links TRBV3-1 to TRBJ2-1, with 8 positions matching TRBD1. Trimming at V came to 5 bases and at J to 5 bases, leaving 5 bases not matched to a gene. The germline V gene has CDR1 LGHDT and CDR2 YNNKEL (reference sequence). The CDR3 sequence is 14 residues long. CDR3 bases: TGTGCCAGCAGCTTCCGGGACAGGAACAATGAGCAGTTCTTC. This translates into CASSFRDRNNEQFF.

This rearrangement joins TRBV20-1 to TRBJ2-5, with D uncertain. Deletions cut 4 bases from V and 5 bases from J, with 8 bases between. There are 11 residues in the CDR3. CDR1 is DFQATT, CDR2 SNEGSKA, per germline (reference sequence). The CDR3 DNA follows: TGCAGTGCTACTAGACCCGAGACCCAGTACTTC. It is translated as CSATRPETQYF.

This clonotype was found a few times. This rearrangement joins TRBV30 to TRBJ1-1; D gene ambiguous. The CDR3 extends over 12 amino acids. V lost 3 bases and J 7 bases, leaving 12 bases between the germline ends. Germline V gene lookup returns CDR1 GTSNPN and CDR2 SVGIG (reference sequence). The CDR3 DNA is TGTGCCTGGAGCCTCCAACTCGGTGAAGCTTTCTTT. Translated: CAWSLQLGEAFF. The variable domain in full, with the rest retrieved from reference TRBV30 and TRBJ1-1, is SQTIHQWPATLVQPVGSPLSLECTVEGTSNPNLYWYRQAAGRGLQLLFYSVGIGQISSEVPQNLSASRPQDRQFILSSKKLLLSDSGFYLCAWSLQLGEAFFGQGTRLTVV.

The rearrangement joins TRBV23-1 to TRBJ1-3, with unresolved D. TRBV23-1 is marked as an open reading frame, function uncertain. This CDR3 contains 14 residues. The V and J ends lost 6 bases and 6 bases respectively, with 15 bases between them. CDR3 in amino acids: CASSGRGFLNTIYF. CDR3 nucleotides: TGCGCCAGCAGCGGTCGGGGTTTTCTAAACACCATATATTTT.

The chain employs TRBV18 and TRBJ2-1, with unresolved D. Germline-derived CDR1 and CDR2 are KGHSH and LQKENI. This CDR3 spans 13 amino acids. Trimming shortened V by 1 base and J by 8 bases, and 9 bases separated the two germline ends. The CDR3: CASSPQKNDEQFF. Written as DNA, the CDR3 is TGTGCCAGCTCACCACAAAAAAACGATGAGCAGTTCTTC.

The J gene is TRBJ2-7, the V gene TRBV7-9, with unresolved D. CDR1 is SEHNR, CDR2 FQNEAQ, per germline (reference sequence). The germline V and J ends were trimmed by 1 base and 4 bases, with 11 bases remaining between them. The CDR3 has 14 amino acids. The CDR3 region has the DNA TGTGCCAGCAGCTTAGAGAGATTCGGGTACGAGCAGTACTTC. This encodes CASSLERFGYEQYF.

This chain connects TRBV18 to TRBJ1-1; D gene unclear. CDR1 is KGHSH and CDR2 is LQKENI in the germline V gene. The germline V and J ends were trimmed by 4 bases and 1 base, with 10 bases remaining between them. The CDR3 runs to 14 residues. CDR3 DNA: TGTGCCAGCTCACTGTACAGCGCGAACACTGAAGCTTTCTTT. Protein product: CASSLYSANTEAFF.

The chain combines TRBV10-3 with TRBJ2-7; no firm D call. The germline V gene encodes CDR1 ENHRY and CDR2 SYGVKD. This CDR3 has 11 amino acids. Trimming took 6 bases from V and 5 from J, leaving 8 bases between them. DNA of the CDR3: TGTGCCATCAGCGATACTAACGAGCAGTACTTC. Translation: CAISDTNEQYF.

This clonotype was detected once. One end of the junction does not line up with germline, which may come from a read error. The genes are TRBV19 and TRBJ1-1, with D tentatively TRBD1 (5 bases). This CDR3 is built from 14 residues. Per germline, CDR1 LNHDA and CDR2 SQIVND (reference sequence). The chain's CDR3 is CASIKERGGTEVFF. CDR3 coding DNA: TGTGCCAGTATTAAGGAGAGGGGTGGCACTGAAGTTTTCTTT.

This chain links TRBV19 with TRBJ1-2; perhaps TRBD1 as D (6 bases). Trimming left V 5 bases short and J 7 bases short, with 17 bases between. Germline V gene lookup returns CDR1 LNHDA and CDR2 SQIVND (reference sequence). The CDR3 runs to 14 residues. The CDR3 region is CASSDDRSRFGYTF. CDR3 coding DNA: TGTGCCAGTAGTGACGACAGGTCCCGTTTTGGCTACACCTTC.

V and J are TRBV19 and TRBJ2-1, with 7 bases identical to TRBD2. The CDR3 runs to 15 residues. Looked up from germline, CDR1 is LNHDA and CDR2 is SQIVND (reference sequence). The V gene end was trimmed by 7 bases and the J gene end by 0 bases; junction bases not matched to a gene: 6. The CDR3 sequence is CASKGSGRSYNEQFF. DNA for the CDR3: TGTGCCAGTAAGGGTAGCGGGCGCTCCTACAATGAGCAGTTCTTC.

The chain's CDR3 is CSARKSDWNNEQFF. The CDR3 DNA is TGCAGTGCTCGAAAATCCGACTGGAACAATGAGCAGTTCTTC. The V gene is TRBV20-1, the J gene TRBJ2-1; D unclear. CDR3 length: 14 residues. From germline, CDR1 is DFQATT and CDR2 SNEGSKA (reference sequence). Trimming took off 5 bases at V and 5 bases at J, with 16 bases between the two ends.

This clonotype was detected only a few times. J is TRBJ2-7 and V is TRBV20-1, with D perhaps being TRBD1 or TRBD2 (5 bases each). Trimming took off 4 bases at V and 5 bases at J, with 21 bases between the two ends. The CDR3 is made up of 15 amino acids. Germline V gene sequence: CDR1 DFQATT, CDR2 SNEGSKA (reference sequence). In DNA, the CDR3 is TGCAGTGCTACCCACCGGGACCCTAAGTCACACGAGCAGTACTTC. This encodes CSATHRDPKSHEQYF.

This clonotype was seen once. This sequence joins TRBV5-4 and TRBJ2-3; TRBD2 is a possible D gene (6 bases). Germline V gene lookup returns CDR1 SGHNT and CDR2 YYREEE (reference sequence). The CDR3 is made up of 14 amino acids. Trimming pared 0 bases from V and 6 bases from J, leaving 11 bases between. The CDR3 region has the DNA TGTGCCAGCAGCTTGGGGGACTGGAAGGATACGCAGTATTTT. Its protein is CASSLGDWKDTQYF.